This T cell receptor beta chain was identified in a study of control samples from healthy donors and cancer patients. The CDR3 runs to 18 residues. Trimming removed 3 bases from V and 4 bases from J, with 23 bases in between. CDR1 and CDR2 from the germline V gene are KGHSH and LQKENI. The repertoire was sequenced with immunoSEQ multiplex PCR; TCRdb's copy has only in-frame clones and lacks some. Of 120,000 or so clones listed, roughly 84% were seen once; the top ten hold around 9.4%. The sequence derives from a man in his forties in good health. The gene calls are TRBV18 and TRBJ2-3; tentatively, D is TRBD1 or TRBD2 (5 bases each). Sequencing was done on a sample of blood. The CDR3 sequence is CASSPRQSGSGSADTQYF. In DNA, the CDR3 is TGTGCCAGCTCACCTAGACAGTCGGGGTCAGGTAGCGCAGATACGCAGTATTTT.